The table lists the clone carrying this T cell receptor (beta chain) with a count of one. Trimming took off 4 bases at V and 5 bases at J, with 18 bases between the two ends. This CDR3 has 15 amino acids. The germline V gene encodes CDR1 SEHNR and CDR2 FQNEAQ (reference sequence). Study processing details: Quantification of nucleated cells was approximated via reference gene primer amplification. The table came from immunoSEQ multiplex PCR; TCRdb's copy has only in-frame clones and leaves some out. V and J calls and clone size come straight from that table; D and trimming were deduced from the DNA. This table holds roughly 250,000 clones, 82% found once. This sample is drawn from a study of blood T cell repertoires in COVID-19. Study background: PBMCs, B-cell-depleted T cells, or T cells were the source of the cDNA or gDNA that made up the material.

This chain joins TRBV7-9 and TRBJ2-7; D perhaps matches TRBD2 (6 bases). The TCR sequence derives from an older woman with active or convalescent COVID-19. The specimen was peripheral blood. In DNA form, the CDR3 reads TGTGCCAGCAGCTCCGGGAGTCGTACCTCGAACGAGCAGTACTTC. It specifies CASSSGSRTSNEQYF.